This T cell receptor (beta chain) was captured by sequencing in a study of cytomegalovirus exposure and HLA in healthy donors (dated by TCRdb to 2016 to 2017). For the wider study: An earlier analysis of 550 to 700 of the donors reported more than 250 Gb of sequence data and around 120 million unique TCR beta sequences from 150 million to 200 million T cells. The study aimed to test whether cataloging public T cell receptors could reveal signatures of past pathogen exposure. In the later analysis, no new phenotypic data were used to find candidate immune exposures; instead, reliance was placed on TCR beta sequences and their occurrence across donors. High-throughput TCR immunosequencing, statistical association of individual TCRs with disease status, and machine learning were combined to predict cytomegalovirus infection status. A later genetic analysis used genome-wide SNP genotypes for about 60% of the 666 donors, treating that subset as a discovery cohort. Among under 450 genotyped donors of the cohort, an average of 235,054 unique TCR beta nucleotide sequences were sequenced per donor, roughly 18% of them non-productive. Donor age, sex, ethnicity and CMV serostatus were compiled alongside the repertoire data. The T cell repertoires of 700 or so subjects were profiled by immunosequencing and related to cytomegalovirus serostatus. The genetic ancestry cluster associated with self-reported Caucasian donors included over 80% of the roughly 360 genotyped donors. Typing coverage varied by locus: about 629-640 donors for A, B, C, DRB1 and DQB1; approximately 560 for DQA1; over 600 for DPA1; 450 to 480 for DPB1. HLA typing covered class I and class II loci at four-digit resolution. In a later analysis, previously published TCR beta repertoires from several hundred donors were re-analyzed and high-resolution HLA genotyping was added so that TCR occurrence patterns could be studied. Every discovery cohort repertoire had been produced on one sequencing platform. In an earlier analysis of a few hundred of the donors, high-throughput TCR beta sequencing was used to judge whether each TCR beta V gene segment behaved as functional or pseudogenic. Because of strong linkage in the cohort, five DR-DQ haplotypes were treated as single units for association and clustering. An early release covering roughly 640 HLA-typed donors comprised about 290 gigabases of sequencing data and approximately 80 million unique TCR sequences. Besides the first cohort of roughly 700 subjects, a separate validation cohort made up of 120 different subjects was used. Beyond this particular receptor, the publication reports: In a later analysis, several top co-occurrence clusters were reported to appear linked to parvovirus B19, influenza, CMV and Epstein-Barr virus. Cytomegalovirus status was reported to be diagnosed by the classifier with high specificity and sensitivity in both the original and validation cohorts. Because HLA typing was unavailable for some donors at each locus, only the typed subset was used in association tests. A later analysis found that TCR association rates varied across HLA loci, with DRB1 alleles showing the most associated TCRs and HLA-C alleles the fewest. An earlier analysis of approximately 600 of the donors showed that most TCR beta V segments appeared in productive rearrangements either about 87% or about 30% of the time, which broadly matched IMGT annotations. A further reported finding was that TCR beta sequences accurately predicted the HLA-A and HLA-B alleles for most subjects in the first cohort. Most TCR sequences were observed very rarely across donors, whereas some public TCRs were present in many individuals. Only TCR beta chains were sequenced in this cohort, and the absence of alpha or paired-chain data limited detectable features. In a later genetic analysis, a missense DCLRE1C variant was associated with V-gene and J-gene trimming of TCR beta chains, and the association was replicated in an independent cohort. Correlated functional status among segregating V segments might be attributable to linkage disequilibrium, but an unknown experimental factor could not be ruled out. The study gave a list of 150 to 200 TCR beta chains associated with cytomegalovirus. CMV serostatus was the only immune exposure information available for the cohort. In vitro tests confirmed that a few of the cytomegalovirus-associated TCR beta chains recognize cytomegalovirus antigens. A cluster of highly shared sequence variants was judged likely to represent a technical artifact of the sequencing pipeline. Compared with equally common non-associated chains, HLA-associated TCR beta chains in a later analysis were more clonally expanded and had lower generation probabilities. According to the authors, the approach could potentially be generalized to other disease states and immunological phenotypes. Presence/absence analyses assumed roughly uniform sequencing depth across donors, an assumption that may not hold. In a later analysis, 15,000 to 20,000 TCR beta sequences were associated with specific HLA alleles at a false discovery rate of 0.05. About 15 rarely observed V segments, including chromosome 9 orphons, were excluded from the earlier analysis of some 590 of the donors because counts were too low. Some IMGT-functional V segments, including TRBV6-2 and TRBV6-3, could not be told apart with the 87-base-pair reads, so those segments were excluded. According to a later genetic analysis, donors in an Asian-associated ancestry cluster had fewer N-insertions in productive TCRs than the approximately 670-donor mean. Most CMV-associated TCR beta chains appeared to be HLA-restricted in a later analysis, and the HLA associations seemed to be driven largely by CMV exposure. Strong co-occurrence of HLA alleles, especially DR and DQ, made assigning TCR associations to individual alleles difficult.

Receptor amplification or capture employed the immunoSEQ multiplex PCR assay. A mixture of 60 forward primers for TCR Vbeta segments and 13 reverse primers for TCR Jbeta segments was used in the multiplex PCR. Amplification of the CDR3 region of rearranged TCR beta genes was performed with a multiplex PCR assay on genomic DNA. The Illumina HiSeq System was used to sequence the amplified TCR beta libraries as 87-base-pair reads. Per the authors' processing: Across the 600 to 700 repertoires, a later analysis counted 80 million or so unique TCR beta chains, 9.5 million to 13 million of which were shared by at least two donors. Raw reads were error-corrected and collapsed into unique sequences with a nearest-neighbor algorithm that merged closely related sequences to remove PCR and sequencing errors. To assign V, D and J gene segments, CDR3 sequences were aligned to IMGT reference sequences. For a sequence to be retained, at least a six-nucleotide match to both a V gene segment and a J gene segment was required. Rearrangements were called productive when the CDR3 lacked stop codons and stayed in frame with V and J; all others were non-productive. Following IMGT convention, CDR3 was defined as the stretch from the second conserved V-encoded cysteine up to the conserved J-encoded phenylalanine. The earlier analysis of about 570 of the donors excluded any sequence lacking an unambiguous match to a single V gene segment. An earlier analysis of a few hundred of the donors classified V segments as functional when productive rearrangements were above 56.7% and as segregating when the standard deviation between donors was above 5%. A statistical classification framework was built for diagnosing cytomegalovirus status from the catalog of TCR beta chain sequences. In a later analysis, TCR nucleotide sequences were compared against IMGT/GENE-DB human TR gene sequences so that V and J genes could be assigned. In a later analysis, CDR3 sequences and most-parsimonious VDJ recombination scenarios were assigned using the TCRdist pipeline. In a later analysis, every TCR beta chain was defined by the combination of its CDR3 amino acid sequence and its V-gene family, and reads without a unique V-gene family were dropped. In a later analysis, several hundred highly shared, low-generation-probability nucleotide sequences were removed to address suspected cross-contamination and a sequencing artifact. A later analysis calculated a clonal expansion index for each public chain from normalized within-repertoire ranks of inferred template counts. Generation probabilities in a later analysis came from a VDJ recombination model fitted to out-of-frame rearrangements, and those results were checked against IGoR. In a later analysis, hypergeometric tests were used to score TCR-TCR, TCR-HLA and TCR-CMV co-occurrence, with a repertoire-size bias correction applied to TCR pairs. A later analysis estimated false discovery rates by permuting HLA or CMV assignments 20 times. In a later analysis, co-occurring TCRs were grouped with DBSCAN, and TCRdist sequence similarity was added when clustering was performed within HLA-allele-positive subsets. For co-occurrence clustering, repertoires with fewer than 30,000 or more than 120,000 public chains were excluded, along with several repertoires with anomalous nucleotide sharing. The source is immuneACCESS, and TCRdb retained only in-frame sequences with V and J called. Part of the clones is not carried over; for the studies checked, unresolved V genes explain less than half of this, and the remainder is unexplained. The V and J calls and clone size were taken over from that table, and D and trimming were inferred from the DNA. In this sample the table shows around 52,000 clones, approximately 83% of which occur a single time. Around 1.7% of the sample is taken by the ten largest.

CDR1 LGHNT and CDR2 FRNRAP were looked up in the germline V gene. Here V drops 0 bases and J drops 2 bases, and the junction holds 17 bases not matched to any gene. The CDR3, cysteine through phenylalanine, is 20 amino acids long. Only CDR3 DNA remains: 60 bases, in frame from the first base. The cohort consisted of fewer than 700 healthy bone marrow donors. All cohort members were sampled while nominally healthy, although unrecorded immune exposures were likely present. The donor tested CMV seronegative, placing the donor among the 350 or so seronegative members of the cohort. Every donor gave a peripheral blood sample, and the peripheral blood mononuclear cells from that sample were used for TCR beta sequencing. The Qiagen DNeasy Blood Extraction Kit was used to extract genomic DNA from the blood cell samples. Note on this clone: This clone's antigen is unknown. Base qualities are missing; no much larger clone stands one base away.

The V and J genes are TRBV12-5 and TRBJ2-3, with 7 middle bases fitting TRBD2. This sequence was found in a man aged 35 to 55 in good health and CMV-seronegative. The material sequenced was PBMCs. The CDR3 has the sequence CASGLVPQRVAGVFTDTQYF. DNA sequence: TGTGCTAGTGGTTTGGTGCCCCAACGGGTGGCGGGGGTCTTCACAGATACGCAGTATTTT. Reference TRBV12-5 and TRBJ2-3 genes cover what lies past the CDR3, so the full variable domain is DARVTQTPRHKVTEMGQEVTMRCQPILGHNTVFWYRQTMMQGLELLAYFRNRAPLDDSGMPKDRFSAEMPDATLATLKIQPSEPRDSAVYFCASGLVPQRVAGVFTDTQYFGPGTRLTVL.